The clone carrying this TCR beta chain has only a few counts. Its antigen is as yet unknown. The sample originates from a study of T-cell memory formation after mild COVID-19. Overall study findings and caveats: Mainly in CM and EM were contracting CD4+ clones; CD8+ were in EMRA. Day 15 to 85 contracting clones showed balanced CD4/CD8; later expanders leaned CD4+. Still unconfirmed is whether the second-wave clones peaking on day 37 recognized SARS-CoV-2.

TCRdb redid the calling of the 5' RACE reads with MiXCR, one entry per CDR3 protein. The table lists hundreds of thousands of distinct CDR3 sequences, approximately 19% of them singletons. Germline CDR1 is SGHTA and CDR2 is FQGNSA. The V gene lost 0 bases and the J gene lost 0 bases, with 3 bases spanning the gap. The CDR3 loop spans 14 amino acids. The source of this sequence is a man aged 18 to 29 who had mild COVID-19 (a few samples of this study predate the infection). Cell type and time point are not known. What was sequenced was PBMCs or a T cell subset sorted from them (not recorded which). The V gene is TRBV7-2, the J gene TRBJ2-4; no clear D gene. CDR3 protein: CASSLAAAKNIQYF. CDR3 nucleotide sequence: TGTGCCAGCAGCTTAGCGGCAGCCAAAAACATTCAGTACTTC.